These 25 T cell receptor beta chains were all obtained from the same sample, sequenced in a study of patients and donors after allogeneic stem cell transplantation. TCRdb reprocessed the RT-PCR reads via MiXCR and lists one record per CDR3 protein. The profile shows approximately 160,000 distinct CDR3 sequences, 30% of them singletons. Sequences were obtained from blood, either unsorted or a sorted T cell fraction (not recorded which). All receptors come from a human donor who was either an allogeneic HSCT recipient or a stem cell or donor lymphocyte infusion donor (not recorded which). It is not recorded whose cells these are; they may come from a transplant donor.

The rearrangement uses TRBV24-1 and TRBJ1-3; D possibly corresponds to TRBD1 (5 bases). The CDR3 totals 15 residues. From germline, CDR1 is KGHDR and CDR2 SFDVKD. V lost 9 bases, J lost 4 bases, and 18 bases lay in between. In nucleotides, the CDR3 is TGTGCCACCCATGACCGGGACGCTTGGGGAAACACCATATATTTT. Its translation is CATHDRDAWGNTIYF.

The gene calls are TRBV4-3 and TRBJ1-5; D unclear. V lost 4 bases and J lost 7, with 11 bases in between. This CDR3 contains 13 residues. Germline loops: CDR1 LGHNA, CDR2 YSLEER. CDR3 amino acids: CASSLNVEQPQHF. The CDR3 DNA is TGCGCCAGCAGCCTGAACGTGGAGCAGCCCCAGCATTTT.

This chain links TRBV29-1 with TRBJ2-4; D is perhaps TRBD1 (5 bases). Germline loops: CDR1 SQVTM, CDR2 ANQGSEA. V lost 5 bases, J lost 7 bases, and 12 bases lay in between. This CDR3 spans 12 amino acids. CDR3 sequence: CSVSSGKNIQYF. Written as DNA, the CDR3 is TGCAGCGTTTCCTCAGGGAAGAACATTCAGTACTTC.

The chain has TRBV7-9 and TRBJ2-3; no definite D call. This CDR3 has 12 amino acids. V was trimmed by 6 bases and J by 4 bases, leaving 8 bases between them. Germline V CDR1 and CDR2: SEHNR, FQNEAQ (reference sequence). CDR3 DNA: TGTGCCAGCAGTAAGGTTTCAGATACGCAGTATTTT. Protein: CASSKVSDTQYF.

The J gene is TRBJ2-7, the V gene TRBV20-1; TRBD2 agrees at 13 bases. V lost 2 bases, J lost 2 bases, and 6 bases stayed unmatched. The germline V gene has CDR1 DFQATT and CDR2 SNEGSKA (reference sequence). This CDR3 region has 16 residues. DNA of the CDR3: TGCAGTGCTAGAACTGGGACTAGCGGGACTCCCTACGAGCAGTACTTC. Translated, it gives CSARTGTSGTPYEQYF.

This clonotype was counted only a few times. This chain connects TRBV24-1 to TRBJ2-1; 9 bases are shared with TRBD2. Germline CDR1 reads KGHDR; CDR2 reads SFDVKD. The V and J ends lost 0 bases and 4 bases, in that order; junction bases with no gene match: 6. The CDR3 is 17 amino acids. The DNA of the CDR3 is TGTGCCACCAGTGATTTGCAGACTAGCGGAAAATACAATGAGCAGTTCTTC. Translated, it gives CATSDLQTSGKYNEQFF.

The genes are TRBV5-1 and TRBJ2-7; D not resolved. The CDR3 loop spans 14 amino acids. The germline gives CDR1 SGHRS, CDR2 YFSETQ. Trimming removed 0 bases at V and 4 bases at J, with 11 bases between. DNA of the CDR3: TGCGCCAGCAGCTTGGGGCAAGTCTCGTACGAGCAGTACTTC. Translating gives CASSLGQVSYEQYF.

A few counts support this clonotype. The chain's CDR3 is CASSPRVHSSTDTQYF. DNA of the CDR3: TGTGCCAGCAGCCCCAGGGTCCATTCTAGCACAGATACGCAGTATTTT. V is TRBV7-2 and J is TRBJ2-3; possibly TRBD1 for D (5 bases). CDR3 length equals 16 residues. Germline V gene data show CDR1 as SGHTA and CDR2 as FQGNSA. V lost 5 bases to trimming and J lost 0 bases, with 15 bases between them.

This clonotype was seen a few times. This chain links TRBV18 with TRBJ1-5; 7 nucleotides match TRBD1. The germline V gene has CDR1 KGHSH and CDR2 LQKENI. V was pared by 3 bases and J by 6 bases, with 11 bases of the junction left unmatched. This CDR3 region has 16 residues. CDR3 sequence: CASSPQNRGSGQPQHF. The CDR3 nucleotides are TGTGCCAGCTCACCTCAAAACAGGGGTTCGGGTCAGCCCCAGCATTTT. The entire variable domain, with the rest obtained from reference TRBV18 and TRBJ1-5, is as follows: NAGVMQNPRHLVRRRGQEARLRCSPMKGHSHVYWYRQLPEEGLKFMVYLQKENIIDESGMPKERFSAEFPKEGPSILRIQQVVRGDSAAYFCASSPQNRGSGQPQHFGDGTRLSIL.

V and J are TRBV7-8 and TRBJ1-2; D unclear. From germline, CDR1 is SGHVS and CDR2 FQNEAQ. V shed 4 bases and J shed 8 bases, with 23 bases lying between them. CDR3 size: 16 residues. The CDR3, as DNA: TGTGCCAGCAGCTCCTCCCCGAATGCCCCCTGGAAGGGCTACACCTTC. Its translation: CASSSSPNAPWKGYTF.

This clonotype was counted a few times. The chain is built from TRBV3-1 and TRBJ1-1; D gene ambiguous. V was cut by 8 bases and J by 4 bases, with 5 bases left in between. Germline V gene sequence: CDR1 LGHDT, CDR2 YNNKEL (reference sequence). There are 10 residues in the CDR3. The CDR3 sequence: CASEGTEAFF. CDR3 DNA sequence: TGTGCCAGCGAGGGCACTGAAGCTTTCTTT.

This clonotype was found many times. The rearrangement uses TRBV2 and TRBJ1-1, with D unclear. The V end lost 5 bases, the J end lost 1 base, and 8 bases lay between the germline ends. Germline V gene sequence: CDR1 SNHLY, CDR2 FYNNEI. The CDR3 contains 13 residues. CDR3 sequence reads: CASSPHWNTEAFF. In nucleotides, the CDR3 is TGTGCCAGCAGTCCACACTGGAACACTGAAGCTTTCTTT.

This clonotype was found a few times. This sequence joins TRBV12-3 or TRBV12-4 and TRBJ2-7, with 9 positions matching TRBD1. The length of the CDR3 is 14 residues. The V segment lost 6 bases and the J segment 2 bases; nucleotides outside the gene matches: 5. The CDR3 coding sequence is TGTGCCAGCAGCAAACAGGGGGCGGCCTACGAGCAGTACTTC. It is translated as CASSKQGAAYEQYF.

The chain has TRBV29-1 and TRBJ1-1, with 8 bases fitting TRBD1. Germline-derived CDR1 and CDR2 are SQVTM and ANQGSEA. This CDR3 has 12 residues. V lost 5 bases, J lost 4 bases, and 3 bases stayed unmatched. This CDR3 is CSVFGQGTEAFF. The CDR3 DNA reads TGCAGCGTTTTCGGACAGGGCACTGAAGCTTTCTTT.

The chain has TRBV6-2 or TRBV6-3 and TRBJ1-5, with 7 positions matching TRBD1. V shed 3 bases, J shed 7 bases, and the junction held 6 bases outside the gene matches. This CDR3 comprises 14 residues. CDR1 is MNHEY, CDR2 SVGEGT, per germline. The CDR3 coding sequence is TGTGCCAGCAGTTATGAGACAGGGTACCAGCCCCAGCATTTT. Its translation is CASSYETGYQPQHF.

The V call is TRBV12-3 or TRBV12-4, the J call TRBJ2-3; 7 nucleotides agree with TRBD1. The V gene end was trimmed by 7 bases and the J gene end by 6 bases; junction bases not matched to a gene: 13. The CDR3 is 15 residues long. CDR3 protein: CASIPGQSFVDTQYF. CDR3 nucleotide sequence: TGTGCCAGCATCCCGGGACAGTCCTTTGTGGATACGCAGTATTTT.

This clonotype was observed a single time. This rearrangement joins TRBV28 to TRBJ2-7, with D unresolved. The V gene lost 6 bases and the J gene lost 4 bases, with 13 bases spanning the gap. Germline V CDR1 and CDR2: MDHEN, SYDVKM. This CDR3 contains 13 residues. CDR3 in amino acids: CASSLIGAYEQYF. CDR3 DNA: TGTGCCAGCAGCCTCATCGGAGCGTACGAGCAGTACTTC. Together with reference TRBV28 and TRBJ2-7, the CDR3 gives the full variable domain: DVKVTQSSRYLVKRTGEKVFLECVQDMDHENMFWYRQDPGLGLRLIYFSYDVKMKEKGDIPEGYSVSREKKERFSLILESASTNQTSMYLCASSLIGAYEQYFGPGTRLTVT.

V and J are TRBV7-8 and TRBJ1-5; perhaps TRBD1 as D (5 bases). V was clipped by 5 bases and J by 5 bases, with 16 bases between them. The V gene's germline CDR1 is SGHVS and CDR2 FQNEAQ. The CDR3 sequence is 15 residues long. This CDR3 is CASSNRKGRDQPQHF. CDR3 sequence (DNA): TGTGCCAGCAGCAATAGGAAGGGGAGGGATCAGCCCCAGCATTTT.

The CDR3 nucleotides read TGTGCCAGCAGTTTTTGGGACAGGGTGCATCAGCCCCAGCATTTT. It specifies CASSFWDRVHQPQHF. The chain joins TRBV28 to TRBJ1-5; 9 bases are shared with TRBD1. Trimming cost V 3 bases and J 5 bases; bases outside gene matches: 5. The CDR3 extends over 15 amino acids. The V gene's germline CDR1 is MDHEN and CDR2 SYDVKM.

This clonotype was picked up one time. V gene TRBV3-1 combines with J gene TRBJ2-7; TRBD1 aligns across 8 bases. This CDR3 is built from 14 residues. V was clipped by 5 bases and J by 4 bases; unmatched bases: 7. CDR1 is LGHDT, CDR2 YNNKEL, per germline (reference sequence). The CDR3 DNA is TGTGCCAGCAGCAAGACCGGGACAGGTTACGAGCAGTACTTC. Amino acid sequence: CASSKTGTGYEQYF.

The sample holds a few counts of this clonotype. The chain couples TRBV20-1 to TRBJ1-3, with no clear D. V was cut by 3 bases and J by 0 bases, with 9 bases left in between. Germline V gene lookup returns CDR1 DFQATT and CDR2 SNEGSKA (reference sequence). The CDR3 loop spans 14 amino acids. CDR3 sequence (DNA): TGCAGTGCTAGTGCCAGGAACTCTGGAAACACCATATATTTT. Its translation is CSASARNSGNTIYF.

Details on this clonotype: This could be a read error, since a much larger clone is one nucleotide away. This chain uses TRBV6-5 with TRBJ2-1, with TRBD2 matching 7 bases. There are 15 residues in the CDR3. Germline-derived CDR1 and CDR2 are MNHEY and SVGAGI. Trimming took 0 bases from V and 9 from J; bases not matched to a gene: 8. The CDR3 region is CASSYSAGVVIEQFF. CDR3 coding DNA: TGTGCCAGCAGTTACTCCGCGGGAGTGGTAATTGAGCAGTTCTTC.

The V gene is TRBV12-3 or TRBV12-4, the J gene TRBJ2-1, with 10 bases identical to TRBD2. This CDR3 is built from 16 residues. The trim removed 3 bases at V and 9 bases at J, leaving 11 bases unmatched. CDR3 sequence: CASSFRASGSEGEQFF. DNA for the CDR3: TGTGCCAGCAGTTTTAGGGCTAGCGGGAGTGAGGGTGAGCAGTTCTTC.

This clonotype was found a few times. The CDR3, as DNA: TGTGCCTCCCAAGGGAGGGACAGGGACACAGATACGCAGTATTTT. It is translated as CASQGRDRDTDTQYF. This chain joins TRBV12-3 or TRBV12-4 and TRBJ2-3; 9 nucleotides match TRBD1. The CDR3 covers 15 residues. Losses at the gene ends were 11 bases for V and 2 bases for J; bases not matched to a gene: 11.

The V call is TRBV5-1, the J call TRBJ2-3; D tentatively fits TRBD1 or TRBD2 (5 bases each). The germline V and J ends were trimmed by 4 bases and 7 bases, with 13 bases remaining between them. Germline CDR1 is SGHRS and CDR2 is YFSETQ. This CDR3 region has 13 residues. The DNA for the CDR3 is TGCGCCAGCAGCCACCGGGACCAAAATACGCAGTATTTT. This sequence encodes CASSHRDQNTQYF.